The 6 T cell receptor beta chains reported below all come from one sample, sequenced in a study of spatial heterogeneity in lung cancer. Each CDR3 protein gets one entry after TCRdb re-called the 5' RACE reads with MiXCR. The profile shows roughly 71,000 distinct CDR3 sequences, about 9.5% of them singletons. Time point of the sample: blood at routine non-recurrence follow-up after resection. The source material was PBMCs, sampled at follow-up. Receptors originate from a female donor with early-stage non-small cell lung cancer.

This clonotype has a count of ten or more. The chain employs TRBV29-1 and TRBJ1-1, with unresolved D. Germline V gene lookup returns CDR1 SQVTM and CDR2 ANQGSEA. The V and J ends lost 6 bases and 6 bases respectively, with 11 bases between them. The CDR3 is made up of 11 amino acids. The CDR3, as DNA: TGCAGCGTCCGAACGGGCCCTGAAGCTTTCTTT. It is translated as CSVRTGPEAFF. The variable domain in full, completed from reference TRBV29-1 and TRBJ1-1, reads SAVISQKPSRDICQRGTSLTIQCQVDSQVTMMFWYRQQPGQSLTLIATANQGSEATYESGFVIDKFPISRPNLTFSTLTVSNMSPEDSSIYLCSVRTGPEAFFGQGTRLTVV.

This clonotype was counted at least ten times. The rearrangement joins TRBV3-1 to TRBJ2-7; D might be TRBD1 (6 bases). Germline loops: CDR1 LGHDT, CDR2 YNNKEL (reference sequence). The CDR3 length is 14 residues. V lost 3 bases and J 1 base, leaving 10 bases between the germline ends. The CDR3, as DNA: TGTGCCAGCAGCCATTGGACAGCATCCTACGAGCAGTACTTC. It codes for CASSHWTASYEQYF.

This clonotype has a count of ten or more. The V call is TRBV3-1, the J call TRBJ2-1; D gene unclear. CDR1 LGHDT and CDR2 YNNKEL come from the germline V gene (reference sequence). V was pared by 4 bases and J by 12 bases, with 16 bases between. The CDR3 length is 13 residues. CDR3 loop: CASSRSRSVGQFF. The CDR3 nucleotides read TGTGCCAGCAGCCGCTCTCGGTCTGTTGGGCAGTTCTTC.

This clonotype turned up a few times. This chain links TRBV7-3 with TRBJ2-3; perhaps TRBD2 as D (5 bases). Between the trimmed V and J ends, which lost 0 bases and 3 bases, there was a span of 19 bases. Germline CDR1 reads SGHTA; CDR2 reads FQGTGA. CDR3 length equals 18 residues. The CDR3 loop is CASSLTPLLGAETDTQYF. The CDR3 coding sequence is TGTGCCAGCAGCTTAACGCCCCTCCTAGGAGCGGAGACAGATACGCAGTATTTT.

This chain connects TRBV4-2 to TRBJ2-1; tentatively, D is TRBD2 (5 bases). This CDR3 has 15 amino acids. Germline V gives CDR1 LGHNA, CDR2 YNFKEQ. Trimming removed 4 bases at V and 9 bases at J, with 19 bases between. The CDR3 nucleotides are TGTGCCAGCAGCCTAGAGGGCCAAACCGGCACTGAGCAGTTCTTC. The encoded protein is CASSLEGQTGTEQFF.

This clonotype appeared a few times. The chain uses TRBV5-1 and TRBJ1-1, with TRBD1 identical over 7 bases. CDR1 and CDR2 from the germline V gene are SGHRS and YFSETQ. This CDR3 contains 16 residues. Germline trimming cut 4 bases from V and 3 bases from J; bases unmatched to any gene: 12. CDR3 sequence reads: CASSPTYIDRDTEAFF. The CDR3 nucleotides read TGCGCCAGCAGCCCTACTTACATCGACAGGGACACTGAAGCTTTCTTT.